This T cell receptor beta chain was recovered during a study of T cell changes during pregnancy in multiple sclerosis. V lost 0 bases, J lost 9 bases, and 8 bases stayed unmatched. This CDR3 comprises 15 residues. The germline V gene encodes CDR1 SGHRS and CDR2 YFSETQ. Using immunoSEQ multiplex PCR, the repertoire was profiled, and TCRdb retains in-frame clones only, with some absent. The sample contains 80,000 or so clones, approximately 95% of which appear only once. The sequencing here drew on peripheral blood, taken in the second trimester of pregnancy. The sequence derives from a female donor in good health, enrolled as a control in a pregnancy study. The chain employs TRBV5-1 and TRBJ2-1; 8 positions agree with TRBD2. The CDR3 loop reads CASSLDPAGALEQFF. The DNA of the CDR3 is TGCGCCAGCAGCTTGGATCCAGCGGGAGCTCTTGAGCAGTTCTTC.